These 32 T cell receptor beta chains were all obtained from the same sample, sequenced in a study of T-cell reconstitution after alpha-beta-depleted transplantation in children (dated by TCRdb to the mid-2010s). The library relied on PCR. The data were produced on an Illumina HiSeq 2500. TCR library preparation used molecular barcoding, with unique molecular identifiers applied to normalize quantification of the TCRbeta repertoire. TCRdb passed the public sequencing reads through fastp at Q25 and MiXCR, retaining productive beta sequences. Every CDR3 protein is listed once, alongside the most common genes and DNA of its rows. A total of about 400,000 distinct CDR3 sequences appear in this sample, about a fifth of them only once. Of the sample, less than 4.5% is held by the ten largest clones. Here the sequenced sample was PBMCs from the stem cell graft donor, taken from the stem cell graft. These receptors were taken from a human donor who donated a stem cell graft to a child with acute myeloid leukemia.

This clonotype was found many times. The genes are TRBV20-1 and TRBJ2-1, with TRBD2 matching 7 bases. The CDR3 consists of 14 residues. V dropped 3 bases and J dropped 4; count of bases not matched to a gene: 6. CDR1 is DFQATT, CDR2 SNEGSKA, per germline (reference sequence). CDR3 residues: CSASWLAAYNEQFF. Here the CDR3 DNA reads TGCAGTGCTAGTTGGCTAGCGGCATACAATGAGCAGTTCTTC.

In its sample, this clonotype was seen a few times. The chain employs TRBV4-2 and TRBJ2-5, with a weak D call TRBD1 (6 bases). Germline CDR1 LGHNA, CDR2 YNFKEQ. The CDR3 loop spans 15 amino acids. V shed 1 base and J shed 0 bases, with 9 bases lying between them. The chain's CDR3 is CASSQVAGDQETQYF. The CDR3 nucleotides are TGTGCCAGCAGCCAAGTCGCAGGGGACCAAGAGACCCAGTACTTC.

V and J are TRBV20-1 and TRBJ2-1; the D is unclear. The V and J ends lost 5 bases and 5 bases respectively, with 19 bases between them. The length of the CDR3 is 15 residues. Germline V gene lookup returns CDR1 DFQATT and CDR2 SNEGSKA (reference sequence). The DNA for the CDR3 is TGCAGTGCTCAGACCGGCTTAACTCTCGACAATGAGCAGTTCTTC. Protein: CSAQTGLTLDNEQFF.

The chain is built from TRBV7-2 and TRBJ2-1; TRBD2 matches 7 bases. Germline V gene lookup returns CDR1 SGHTA and CDR2 FQGNSA. J lost 16 bases, V lost 5 bases, and 11 bases had no gene match. The CDR3 covers 12 residues. CDR3 residues: CASSEEWAGVFF. CDR3 in DNA: TGTGCCAGCAGCGAGGAATGGGCGGGAGTTTTCTTC. Full variable domain (outside the CDR3, taken from reference TRBV7-2 and TRBJ2-1): GAGVSQSPSNKVTEKGKDVELRCDPISGHTALYWYRQSLGQGLEFLIYFQGNSAPDKSGLPSDRFSAERTGGSVSTLTIQRTQQEDSAVYLCASSEEWAGVFFGPGTRLTVL.

This clonotype was detected only a few times. This chain links TRBV2 with TRBJ1-1; D is perhaps TRBD1 (6 bases). This CDR3 has 12 residues. V was pared by 11 bases and J by 2 bases, with 12 bases between. Germline CDR1 SNHLY, CDR2 FYNNEI. CDR3 loop: CAGGDTNTEAFF. As DNA, the CDR3 is TGTGCCGGAGGGGACACCAACACTGAAGCTTTCTTT.

This rearrangement joins TRBV20-1 to TRBJ2-5, with D unclear. With 0 bases removed from V and 1 base from J, the gap between germline ends came to 9 bases. Germline CDR1 is DFQATT and CDR2 is SNEGSKA (reference sequence). The CDR3 loop spans 14 amino acids. In DNA, the CDR3 is TGCAGTGCTAGAGAGACGGACGTCCAAGAGACCCAGTACTTC. Translated, it gives CSARETDVQETQYF.

This clonotype has more than one count but fewer than ten. This chain connects TRBV20-1 to TRBJ1-1; D ambiguous. Germline CDR1 and CDR2: DFQATT and SNEGSKA (reference sequence). This CDR3 contains 8 residues. Trimming left V 4 bases short and J 8 bases short, with 2 bases between. The CDR3 nucleotides read TGCAGTGCTACCGAAGCTTTCTTT. Translating it yields CSATEAFF.

This clonotype has at least ten counts. This chain links TRBV7-3 with TRBJ2-3; no clear D. CDR1 is SGHTA, CDR2 FQGTGA, per germline. Between the trimmed V and J ends, which lost 5 bases and 5 bases, there was a span of 17 bases. The CDR3 is 15 residues long. For the CDR3, the DNA is TGTGCCAGCAGCCCCGGCCTTAACCGAGGAGATACGCAGTATTTT. Translating gives CASSPGLNRGDTQYF. Using reference TRBV7-3 and TRBJ2-3 for the parts outside the CDR3, the full variable domain is GAGVSQTPSNKVTEKGKYVELRCDPISGHTALYWYRQSLGQGPEFLIYFQGTGAADDSGLPNDRFFAVRPEGSVSTLKIQRTERGDSAVYLCASSPGLNRGDTQYFGPGTRLTVL.

This chain's CDR3 is CASREGANTGELFF. The CDR3 nucleotides are TGCGCCAGCAGAGAGGGGGCCAACACCGGGGAGCTGTTTTTT. V is TRBV5-1 and J is TRBJ2-2; 7 bases fit TRBD1. The CDR3 length is 14 residues. V dropped 5 bases and J dropped 2; count of bases not matched to a gene: 3. Germline V gene lookup returns CDR1 SGHRS and CDR2 YFSETQ.

This clonotype was observed once. V is TRBV10-2 and J is TRBJ2-1; D remains ambiguous. V dropped 6 bases and J dropped 7 bases, with 16 bases sitting between them. The CDR3 is 14 residues long. Per the germline V gene, CDR1 is WSHSY and CDR2 is SAAADI. This CDR3 is CASSPARGSNEQFF. As DNA, the CDR3 is TGCGCCAGCAGCCCCGCCCGAGGTTCGAATGAGCAGTTCTTC.

Many counts were recorded for this clonotype. V usage is TRBV20-1 and J usage is TRBJ2-3, with D possibly matching TRBD2 (5 bases). Trimming removed 0 bases at V and 3 bases at J, with 13 bases between. The CDR3 has 15 residues. The germline V gene encodes CDR1 DFQATT and CDR2 SNEGSKA (reference sequence). This chain's CDR3 is CSARDSGSATDTQYF. The CDR3 nucleotides read TGCAGTGCTAGAGATTCGGGTAGCGCGACAGATACGCAGTATTTT.

This clonotype was detected only a few times. The chain carries TRBV27 and TRBJ2-7; TRBD2 matches 13 bases. The CDR3 is 15 residues long. Germline assignment: CDR1 MNHEY and CDR2 SMNVEV (reference sequence). With 5 bases clipped from V and 7 bases from J, the junction kept 8 bases outside the gene matches. CDR3 nucleotides: TGTGCCAGCAGTCCACTAGCGGGAGGGCCTGGAGAGCAGTACTTC. Translated, it gives CASSPLAGGPGEQYF.

The table lists this clonotype with a few counts. This chain joins TRBV7-2 and TRBJ2-1, with 7 bases aligning to TRBD1. Germline CDR1 SGHTA, CDR2 FQGNSA. Germline trimming cut 5 bases from V and 5 bases from J; bases unmatched to any gene: 6. CDR3 length equals 14 residues. The CDR3 DNA sequence: TGTGCCAGCAGCCCATGGGGACAGAACAATGAGCAGTTCTTC. Protein product: CASSPWGQNNEQFF.

The chain couples TRBV7-9 to TRBJ2-1; TRBD2 agrees at 7 bases. V trimming: 1 base; J trimming: 2 bases; junction bases outside the gene matches: 5. The CDR3 length is 16 residues. From germline, CDR1 is SEHNR and CDR2 FQNEAQ (reference sequence). CDR3 sequence: CASSLGTGGPYNEQFF. CDR3 coding DNA: TGTGCCAGCAGCTTAGGTACGGGAGGCCCCTACAATGAGCAGTTCTTC. The variable domain in full, with the rest retrieved from reference TRBV7-9 and TRBJ2-1, is DTGVSQNPRHKITKRGQNVTFRCDPISEHNRLYWYRQTLGQGPEFLTYFQNEAQLEKSRLLSDRFSAERPKGSFSTLEIQRTEQGDSAMYLCASSLGTGGPYNEQFFGPGTRLTVL.

The V and J genes are TRBV4-3 and TRBJ2-7; 11 nucleotides agree with TRBD2. The CDR3 is made up of 15 amino acids. The germline V gene encodes CDR1 LGHNA and CDR2 YSLEER. The J segment lost 2 bases and the V segment lost 3 bases, leaving 3 bases of the junction unmatched. CDR3 nucleotides: TGCGCCAGCAGCCAGGGGACTAGCGGAACCTACGAGCAGTACTTC. Protein: CASSQGTSGTYEQYF.

Only a few counts were recorded for this clonotype. One end of the junction fails to match germline, which may point to a read error. V gene TRBV9 combines with J gene TRBJ2-3, with 9 positions matching TRBD2. There are 18 residues in the CDR3. The germline V gene has CDR1 SGDLS and CDR2 YYNGEE. In nucleotides, the CDR3 is TGTGCCAGCCCTCTCGGGGTGGTGAAGCGGGAGGCCCCAGACACGCAGTATTTT. It codes for CASPLGVVKREAPDTQYF.

The chain employs TRBV29-1 and TRBJ2-1; D tentatively fits TRBD1 or TRBD2 (6 bases each). V lost 7 bases, J lost 6 bases, and 19 bases lay in between. The CDR3 is 14 residues long. CDR1 SQVTM and CDR2 ANQGSEA come from the germline V gene. In nucleotides, the CDR3 is TGCAGCGCCCACCGGACCCCGGGGGCCAATGAGCAGTTCTTC. Its protein product is CSAHRTPGANEQFF.

This clonotype was seen repeatedly, ten times or more. The genes are TRBV19 and TRBJ2-1; 7 bases agree with TRBD2. The length of the CDR3 is 15 residues. V shed 7 bases, J shed 1 base, and the junction held 7 bases outside the gene matches. Germline assignment: CDR1 LNHDA and CDR2 SQIVND (reference sequence). The CDR3 spells CASTIAGESYNEQFF. Written as DNA, the CDR3 is TGTGCCAGTACTATTGCGGGAGAATCCTACAATGAGCAGTTCTTC.

This clonotype was found many times. The chain links TRBV4-3 to TRBJ2-7, with 10 bases fitting TRBD1. This CDR3 spans 16 amino acids. V trimming: 0 bases; J trimming: 6 bases; junction bases outside the gene matches: 8. Germline assignment: CDR1 LGHNA and CDR2 YSLEER. CDR3 region: CASSQERGQGTGEQYF. As DNA, the CDR3 is TGCGCCAGCAGCCAAGAGCGGGGACAGGGGACCGGCGAGCAGTACTTC.

This clonotype was seen repeatedly, ten times or more. CDR3: CSVESWTRNTDTQYF. The DNA for the CDR3 is TGCAGCGTTGAATCCTGGACTAGGAACACAGATACGCAGTATTTT. V is TRBV29-1 and J is TRBJ2-3, with TRBD2 identical over 7 bases. The CDR3 extends over 15 amino acids. Trimming at V came to 2 bases and at J to 2 bases, leaving 7 bases not matched to a gene. CDR1 and CDR2 from the germline V gene are SQVTM and ANQGSEA.

This clonotype was recorded a few times. The chain is built from TRBV30 and TRBJ2-7; D is perhaps TRBD2 (5 bases). Trimming cost V 1 base and J 2 bases, with 15 bases left between them. The CDR3 contains 15 residues. CDR1 and CDR2 (germline): GTSNPN, SVGIG (reference sequence). The CDR3 region has the DNA TGTGCCTGGAGTGGCAATGCGGGCGGCGCCTACGAGCAGTACTTC. It translates to CAWSGNAGGAYEQYF.

This clonotype came up many times. The rearrangement links TRBV29-1 to TRBJ1-3; the D gene is possibly TRBD1 (5 bases). V lost 0 bases to trimming and J lost 12 bases, with 18 bases between them. The V gene's germline CDR1 is SQVTM and CDR2 ANQGSEA. CDR3 length: 14 residues. The CDR3 reads CSVEDVGTPWVIYF. In nucleotides, the CDR3 is TGCAGCGTTGAAGATGTCGGGACGCCATGGGTCATATATTTT.

This clonotype came up many times. This sequence joins TRBV20-1 and TRBJ2-7; 10 bases line up with TRBD2. V lost 0 bases and J lost 3; bases outside the gene matches: 8. The CDR3 has 16 amino acids. Germline V gene data show CDR1 as DFQATT and CDR2 as SNEGSKA (reference sequence). The CDR3 region has the DNA TGCAGTGCTAGAGATAAGGCCAGCGGGAGGGTCTACGAGCAGTACTTC. Its protein product is CSARDKASGRVYEQYF.

The genes are TRBV9 and TRBJ2-7; TRBD1 aligns across 9 bases. The CDR3 consists of 14 residues. CDR1 is SGDLS and CDR2 is YYNGEE in the germline V gene. J was trimmed by 3 bases and V by 3 bases; bases with no gene match: 4. Here the CDR3 reads CASSETGGFYEQYF. CDR3 in DNA: TGTGCCAGCAGCGAGACAGGGGGATTCTACGAGCAGTACTTC.

This clonotype was counted between two and nine times. This chain links TRBV2 with TRBJ2-1; no reliable D call. The V end was cut by 2 bases, the J end by 0 bases, with 8 bases between. This CDR3 has 15 amino acids. The V gene's germline CDR1 is SNHLY and CDR2 FYNNEI. The CDR3 sequence: CASSETTSSYNEQFF. CDR3 nucleotides: TGTGCCAGCAGTGAAACCACGAGCTCCTACAATGAGCAGTTCTTC. The complete variable domain, with remaining parts taken from reference TRBV2 and TRBJ2-1, reads EPEVTQTPSHQVTQMGQEVILRCVPISNHLYFYWYRQILGQKVEFLVSFYNNEISEKSEIFDDQFSVERPDGSNFTLKIRSTKLEDSAMYFCASSETTSSYNEQFFGPGTRLTVL.

The CDR3 nucleotides read TGTGCCAGCAGCCTAGGGGCGGCAACTGAAGCTTTCTTT. It codes for CASSLGAATEAFF. V is TRBV7-6 and J is TRBJ1-1, with a weak D call TRBD1 (5 bases). The CDR3 has 13 amino acids. The V and J ends lost 5 bases and 5 bases respectively, with 12 bases between them. Germline assignment: CDR1 SGHVS and CDR2 FNYEAQ.

This clonotype occurred a few times. The V call is TRBV29-1, the J call TRBJ1-1; a possible D gene is TRBD1 (6 bases). Germline lookup yields CDR1 SQVTM and CDR2 ANQGSEA. CDR3 size: 13 residues. Trimming removed 4 bases at V and 5 bases at J, with 14 bases between. The CDR3 coding sequence is TGCAGCGTTGGGGGCAGGGGAGGGACTGAAGCTTTCTTT. Its protein is CSVGGRGGTEAFF.

This clonotype was found a few times. V usage is TRBV12-3 or TRBV12-4 and J usage is TRBJ2-3; tentatively, D is TRBD1 (5 bases). The ends were cut back, 2 bases at V and 4 bases at J, with 10 bases in the middle. The CDR3 sequence is 14 residues long. The chain's CDR3 is CASSLTEGADTQYF. The CDR3 DNA reads as TGTGCCAGCAGTTTAACGGAAGGGGCAGATACGCAGTATTTT.

V is TRBV12-3 or TRBV12-4 and J is TRBJ1-4, with D possibly TRBD1 on 5 matching bases. The CDR3 length is 14 residues. With 6 bases removed from V and 4 bases from J, the gap between germline ends came to 12 bases. CDR3 bases: TGTGCCAGCAGACCGGGACGGAATAATGAAAAACTGTTTTTT. Protein product: CASRPGRNNEKLFF.

Ten or more counts support this clonotype. The chain combines TRBV11-2 with TRBJ2-1; D may match TRBD1 or TRBD2 (5 bases each). Trimming pared 1 base from V and 8 bases from J, leaving 9 bases between. Germline CDR1 reads SGHAT; CDR2 reads FQNNGV. The CDR3 is made up of 13 amino acids. The CDR3 nucleotides are TGTGCCAGCAGCTTAGCAGGGAGTGATGAGCAGTTCTTC. Its translation: CASSLAGSDEQFF.

This chain joins TRBV28 and TRBJ2-7, with 9 bases that match TRBD1. Looked up from germline, CDR1 is MDHEN and CDR2 is SYDVKM. V lost 5 bases, J lost 0 bases, and 8 bases stayed unmatched. The CDR3 has 16 residues. The CDR3 protein is CASSGSAGQGSYEQYF. DNA for the CDR3: TGTGCCAGCAGTGGATCTGCGGGACAGGGCTCCTACGAGCAGTACTTC.

In this sample, this clonotype turned up many times. This chain links TRBV20-1 with TRBJ2-3; TRBD2 matches 12 bases. The ends lost 6 bases at V and 3 bases at J; junction bases unmatched: 7. Germline V CDR1 and CDR2: DFQATT, SNEGSKA (reference sequence). This CDR3 has 15 residues. The CDR3 region is CSAHSSGRETDTQYF. The CDR3 DNA follows: TGCAGTGCCCACTCTAGCGGGAGGGAGACAGATACGCAGTATTTT.